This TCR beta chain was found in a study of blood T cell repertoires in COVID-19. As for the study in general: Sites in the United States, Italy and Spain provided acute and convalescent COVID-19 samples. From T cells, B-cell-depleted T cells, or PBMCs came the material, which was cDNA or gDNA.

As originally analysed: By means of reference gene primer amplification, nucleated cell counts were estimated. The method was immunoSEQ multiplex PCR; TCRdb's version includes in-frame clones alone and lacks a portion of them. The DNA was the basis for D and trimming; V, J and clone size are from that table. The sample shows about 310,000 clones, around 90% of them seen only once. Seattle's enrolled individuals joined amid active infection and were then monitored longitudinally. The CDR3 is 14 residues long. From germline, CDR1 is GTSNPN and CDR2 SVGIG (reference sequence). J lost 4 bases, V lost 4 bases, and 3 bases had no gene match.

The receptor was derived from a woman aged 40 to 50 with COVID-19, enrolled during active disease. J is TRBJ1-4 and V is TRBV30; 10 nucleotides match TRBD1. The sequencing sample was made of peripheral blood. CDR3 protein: CAWTRDRGNEKLFF. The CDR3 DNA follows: TGTGCCTGGACCCGGGACAGGGGTAATGAAAAACTGTTTTTT.